This T cell receptor beta chain was sequenced during a study of cytomegalovirus exposure and HLA in healthy donors. Primers included in the PCR were 60 Vbeta and 13 Jbeta primers. The method was immunoSEQ multiplex PCR; TCRdb's version includes in-frame clones alone and lacks a portion of them. The sample comprises about 120,000 clones, about three quarters of which are singletons, and less than 15% rests with the top ten. General study findings and limits: Among CMV-associated TCR beta chains, most appeared HLA-restricted in a later analysis. About 87% or about 30% of the time was how often most TCR beta V segments were productive, according to an earlier analysis.

The CDR3 is 13 amino acids. V was clipped by 4 bases and J by 7 bases, with 10 bases between them. Germline CDR1 reads SGHTA; CDR2 reads FQGNSA. Regarding this clone: The antigen is unknown.

The sequenced sample was PBMCs. This sequence joins TRBV7-2 and TRBJ1-4; D call uncertain. The sequence was collected from a woman aged 40-49 years in good health and CMV-seropositive. The CDR3 is CASSSSLTEKLFF. The DNA of the CDR3 is TGTGCCAGCAGCTCCTCACTTACTGAAAAACTGTTTTTT.